These 3 T cell receptor beta chains came from one sample sequenced in a study of vaccination and CD4 T cells after COVID-19 (dated by TCRdb to the early 2020s). No antigens are known for them. Libraries were made using PCR. The listed sequencing device is Illumina iSeq 100. At the Johns Hopkins FTIC core, DNA from the cultured CD4+ T cells underwent TCR sequencing with the Oncomine TCR Beta short-read assay. In-frame beta chains were kept once TCRdb had trimmed the public reads at Q25 with fastp and called clones with MiXCR. Rows are unified per CDR3 protein, each entry keeping the most common DNA and genes. This sample is represented by under 20,000 distinct CDR3 sequences; over 25% of them were singletons. Of the sample, just under 15% falls within the top ten clones. The treatment or condition label, read with the paper, signifies: roughly 10-day PBMC culture with coronavirus spike peptide pools or control peptides (ViraFEST assay).

The specimen sequenced was cultured CD4+ T cells from blood. The source of these receptors is a human donor with COVID-19.

The J gene is TRBJ1-5, the V gene TRBV2, with D perhaps matching TRBD1 (6 bases). From germline, CDR1 is SNHLY and CDR2 FYNNEI. The CDR3 is 15 amino acids. The V end lost 6 bases, the J end lost 1 base, and 13 bases lay between the germline ends. The DNA of the CDR3 is TGTGCCAGCAGGGCCGGGACAATAAGCAATCAGCCCCAGCATTTT. Protein sequence: CASRAGTISNQPQHF.

The chain recombines TRBV27 with TRBJ2-1; no definite D call. V was pared by 6 bases and J by 5 bases, with 11 bases between. The germline V gene encodes CDR1 MNHEY and CDR2 SMNVEV (reference sequence). The length of the CDR3 is 13 residues. The CDR3 DNA is TGTGCCAGCAGAGATACCGGTAACAATGAGCAGTTCTTC. This encodes CASRDTGNNEQFF.

The chain joins TRBV5-6 to TRBJ2-5; no firm D call. Looked up from germline, CDR1 is SGHDT and CDR2 is YYEEEE. This CDR3 is 13 amino acids long. V was clipped by 1 base and J by 4 bases, with 8 bases between them. The CDR3 DNA reads TGTGCCAGCAGCTTGTTCCGGAGAGAGACCCAGTACTTC. It is translated as CASSLFRRETQYF.